The rows below give T cell receptor beta chains drawn from one sample of a study of blood T cell repertoires in COVID-19. The data were produced by immunoSEQ multiplex PCR, yet TCRdb's version contains in-frame clones alone and is incomplete. The table shows approximately 53,000 clones, with approximately 86% occurring only once. Material: peripheral blood. The receptors were gathered from a woman of 80 years or more with COVID-19, enrolled during active disease. CDR3s include the opening cysteine and the closing phenylalanine or tryptophan. A D gene is named only where the DNA matches it firmly. Only some rows state a clone size, as once, few, many or a class for expanded clones.

J	size	V	D	CDR3	DNA
TRBJ1-5	-	TRBV18	TRBD1	CASSPQPGQGPNQPQHF	TGTGCCAGCTCACCACAACCGGGACAGGGACCGAATCAGCCCCAGCATTTT
TRBJ1-3	once	TRBV6-1	TRBD1	CASSETGGSGNTIYF	TGTGCCAGCAGTGAGACAGGGGGCTCTGGAAACACCATATATTTT
TRBJ1-2	-	TRBV19	-	CASSTGTRKNYGYTF	TGTGCCAGTAGTACAGGGACACGAAAAAACTATGGCTACACCTTC
TRBJ2-7	-	TRBV7-6	TRBD2	CASSPGTSGRIYEQYF	TGTGCCAGCAGCCCCGGGACTAGCGGGAGAATCTACGAGCAGTACTTC
TRBJ1-2	-	TRBV7-9	-	CASSRRQEYGYTF	TGTGCCAGCAGCCGTAGACAGGAATATGGCTACACCTTC
TRBJ1-5	few	TRBV18	TRBD1	CASSPLQAQGASQPQHF	TGTGCCAGCTCACCACTGCAGGCGCAGGGGGCGTCTCAGCCCCAGCATTTT
TRBJ2-1	-	TRBV5-1	TRBD2	CASTYGTSGGALFF	TGCGCCAGCACGTATGGGACTAGCGGGGGGGCCTTGTTCTTC
TRBJ2-5	-	TRBV5-1	TRBD1	CASSFSRGQGETQYF	TGCGCCAGCAGCTTTAGCAGGGGGCAGGGGGAGACCCAGTACTTC
TRBJ1-1	-	TRBV5-1	TRBD1	CASRHYSGGEAFF	TGCGCCAGCAGACATTACTCAGGGGGTGAAGCTTTCTTT
TRBJ1-4	-	TRBV19	TRBD1	CASRRQGSEKLFF	TGTGCCAGTAGGAGACAGGGGAGCGAAAAACTGTTTTTT
TRBJ1-2	-	TRBV19	TRBD1	CASSSPGQGGYGYTF	TGTGCCAGTAGTTCCCCGGGACAGGGGGGTTATGGCTACACCTTC
TRBJ2-7	-	TRBV27	TRBD1	CASRLNSVNRGYEQYF	TGTGCCAGCCGTCTTAACAGTGTTAACAGGGGATACGAGCAGTACTTC
TRBJ2-7	-	TRBV9	-	CASSATGSQWHEQYF	TGTGCCAGCAGCGCCACAGGTTCCCAATGGCACGAGCAGTACTTC
TRBJ1-2	-	TRBV30	TRBD1	CAWSALRTGNYGYTF	TGTGCCTGGAGTGCTCTTCGGACAGGGAACTATGGCTACACCTTC
TRBJ1-6	few	TRBV13	-	CASSLTGDSPLHF	TGTGCCAGCAGCCTGACTGGTGATTCACCCCTCCACTTT
TRBJ2-3	-	TRBV7-6	TRBD2	CASSPVIAGGDTQYF	TGTGCCAGCAGCCCCGTTATAGCGGGGGGAGATACGCAGTATTTT
TRBJ1-1	-	TRBV12-5	TRBD1	CASRQGGTEAFF	TGTGCTAGCAGACAGGGAGGCACTGAAGCTTTCTTT
TRBJ1-6	-	TRBV6-5	TRBD1	CASSRTGESPLHF	TGTGCCAGCAGTAGGACAGGGGAATCACCCCTCCACTTT
TRBJ1-6	once	TRBV14	-	CASSQETANSPLHF	TGTGCCAGCAGCCAAGAGACAGCAAATTCACCCCTCCACTTT
TRBJ2-1	-	TRBV11-2	TRBD2	CASSHRTSGGGTYNEQFF	TGTGCCAGCAGCCACAGGACTAGCGGGGGGGGCACCTACAATGAGCAGTTCTTC
TRBJ2-1	-	TRBV5-1	TRBD2	CASSLGRAGGINEQFF	TGCGCCAGCAGCTTGGGACGAGCGGGGGGCATCAATGAGCAGTTCTTC
TRBJ2-7	-	TRBV11-2	-	CASSSQTVGNEQYF	TGTGCCAGCAGCTCCCAGACAGTAGGGAACGAGCAGTACTTC
TRBJ2-2	-	TRBV19	TRBD2	CASSRGGLGTGELFF	TGTGCCAGTAGTAGGGGGGGACTGGGCACCGGGGAGCTGTTTTTT
TRBJ1-6	-	TRBV5-1	-	CASSLGGGDSPLHF	TGCGCCAGCAGCTTGGGGGGAGGGGATTCACCCCTCCACTTT
TRBJ2-7	-	TRBV2	-	CASSQRRDTYEQYF	TGTGCCAGCAGTCAACGACGGGACACCTACGAGCAGTACTTC
TRBJ1-6	-	TRBV5-8	-	CASSLEPNSPLHF	TGTGCCAGCAGCTTGGAGCCAAATTCACCCCTCCACTTT
TRBJ2-1	-	TRBV19	TRBD2	CASSSQARRPGGYNEQFF	TGTGCCAGTAGTTCCCAAGCGCGGAGGCCGGGGGGGTACAATGAGCAGTTCTTC
TRBJ2-2	-	TRBV4-2	-	CASSQVGQGGNTGELFF	TGTGCCAGCAGCCAAGTGGGTCAGGGGGGGAACACCGGGGAGCTGTTTTTT
TRBJ2-3	-	TRBV5-4	TRBD2	CASSFYLAGGGDTQYF	TGTGCCAGCAGCTTCTATCTAGCGGGGGGCGGAGATACGCAGTATTTT
TRBJ1-5	-	TRBV7-2	-	CASSLEGGNQPQHF	TGTGCCAGCAGCTTAGAGGGAGGGAATCAGCCCCAGCATTTT
TRBJ1-5	-	TRBV29-1	TRBD1	CSVGRDSSQPQHF	TGCAGCGTTGGAAGGGACAGTTCTCAGCCCCAGCATTTT
TRBJ1-5	-	TRBV5-1	-	CASSLSGENQPQHF	TGCGCCAGCAGCTTGTCGGGGGAAAATCAGCCCCAGCATTTT
TRBJ1-1	once	TRBV29-1	-	CSVDEENTEAFF	TGCAGCGTTGACGAGGAGAACACTGAAGCTTTCTTT
TRBJ2-7	-	TRBV4-2	TRBD2	CASSQGGGGLYEQYF	TGTGCCAGCAGCCAAGGCGGGGGGGGATTGTACGAGCAGTACTTC
TRBJ1-6	-	TRBV10-2	-	CASSEPAYNSPLHF	TGCGCCAGCAGTGAGCCGGCCTATAATTCACCCCTCCACTTT
TRBJ1-2	-	TRBV5-1	TRBD1	CASSPPDRGVDGYTF	TGCGCCAGCAGCCCACCGGACAGGGGTGTCGATGGCTACACCTTC
TRBJ1-1	once	TRBV20-1	TRBD1	CSASSTGQGNTEAFF	TGCAGTGCTAGTTCGACGGGACAGGGGAACACTGAAGCTTTCTTT
TRBJ1-4	-	TRBV4-1	-	CASSLNGGGNEKLFF	TGCGCCAGCAGCCTCAACGGGGGTGGTAATGAAAAACTGTTTTTT
TRBJ2-1	-	TRBV19	-	CASKSVGGGYNEQFF	TGTGCCAGTAAGTCGGTCGGGGGAGGATACAATGAGCAGTTCTTC
TRBJ1-6	-	TRBV10-3	-	CAISESQGNSPLHF	TGTGCCATCAGTGAGTCGCAGGGAAATTCACCCCTCCACTTT
TRBJ2-3	-	TRBV5-1	-	CASSLAVLADTDTQYF	TGCGCCAGCAGCTTGGCCGTACTAGCCGACACAGATACGCAGTATTTT
TRBJ1-1	-	TRBV12-3/TRBV12-4	-	CASSHGRNTEAFF	TGTGCCAGCAGCCACGGGAGGAACACTGAAGCTTTCTTT
TRBJ2-2	-	TRBV2	-	CASSELASLTGELFF	TGTGCCAGCAGTGAGTTAGCTAGTCTTACCGGGGAGCTGTTTTTT
TRBJ2-2	-	TRBV7-2	-	CASSFPTRNTGELFF	TGTGCCAGCAGCTTTCCTACCCGAAACACCGGGGAGCTGTTTTTT
TRBJ1-6	-	TRBV25-1	-	CASTGDYNSPLHF	TGTGCCAGCACCGGGGACTATAATTCACCCCTCCACTTT
TRBJ2-7	-	TRBV5-1	-	CASSLAGSSSYEQYF	TGCGCCAGCAGCTTGGCGGGGTCCAGCTCCTACGAGCAGTACTTC
TRBJ2-7	-	TRBV4-1	-	CASSQGFQGTYEQYF	TGCGCCAGCAGCCAAGGTTTTCAGGGGACCTACGAGCAGTACTTC
TRBJ2-7	-	TRBV5-6	TRBD1	CASSFGDRVDEQYF	TGTGCCAGCAGCTTCGGGGACAGGGTAGACGAGCAGTACTTC
TRBJ2-7	once	TRBV5-4	-	CASSLPGKGSYEQYF	TGTGCCAGCAGCTTGCCGGGAAAGGGCTCCTACGAGCAGTACTTC
TRBJ1-1	-	TRBV6-5	-	CALREYTEAFF	TGTGCCCTACGCGAGTACACTGAAGCTTTCTTT
TRBJ1-1	-	TRBV3-1/TRBV3-2	-	CASSQARMNTEAFF	TGTGCCAGCAGCCAAGCCAGGATGAACACTGAAGCTTTCTTT
TRBJ2-7	-	TRBV21-1	-	CASSSLRQGWGGISYEQYF	TGTGCCAGCAGCTCCCTCCGGCAGGGGTGGGGTGGGATCTCCTACGAGCAGTACTTC
TRBJ2-5	-	TRBV5-1	TRBD2	CASSFYGLAGTKTQYF	TGCGCCAGCAGCTTCTACGGACTAGCGGGGACGAAGACCCAGTACTTC
TRBJ2-1	-	TRBV9	-	CASSVDRNNEQFF	TGTGCCAGCAGCGTAGACAGGAACAATGAGCAGTTCTTC